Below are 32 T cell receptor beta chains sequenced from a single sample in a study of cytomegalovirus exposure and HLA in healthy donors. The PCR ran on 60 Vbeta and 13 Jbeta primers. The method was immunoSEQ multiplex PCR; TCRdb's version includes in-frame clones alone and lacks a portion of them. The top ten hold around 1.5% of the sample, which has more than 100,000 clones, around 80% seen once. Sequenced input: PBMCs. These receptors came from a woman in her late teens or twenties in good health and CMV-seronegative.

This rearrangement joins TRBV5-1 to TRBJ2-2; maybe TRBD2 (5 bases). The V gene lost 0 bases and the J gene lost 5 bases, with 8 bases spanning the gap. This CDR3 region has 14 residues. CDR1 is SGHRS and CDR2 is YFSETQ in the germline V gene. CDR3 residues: CASSLDGETGELFF. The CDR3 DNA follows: TGCGCCAGCAGCTTGGACGGGGAAACCGGGGAGCTGTTTTTT.

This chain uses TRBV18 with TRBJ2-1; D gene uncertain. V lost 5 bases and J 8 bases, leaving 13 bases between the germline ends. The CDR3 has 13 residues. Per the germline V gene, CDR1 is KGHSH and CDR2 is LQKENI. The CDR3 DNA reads TGTGCCAGCTCAGATCCAGGCGTCTATGAGCAGTTCTTC. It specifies CASSDPGVYEQFF.

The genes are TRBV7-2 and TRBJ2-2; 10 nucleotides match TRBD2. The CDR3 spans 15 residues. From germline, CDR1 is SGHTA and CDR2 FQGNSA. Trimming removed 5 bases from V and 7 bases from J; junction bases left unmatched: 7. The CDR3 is CASSMTSGRGGELFF. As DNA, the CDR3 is TGTGCCAGCAGCATGACTAGCGGGCGGGGCGGGGAGCTGTTTTTT.

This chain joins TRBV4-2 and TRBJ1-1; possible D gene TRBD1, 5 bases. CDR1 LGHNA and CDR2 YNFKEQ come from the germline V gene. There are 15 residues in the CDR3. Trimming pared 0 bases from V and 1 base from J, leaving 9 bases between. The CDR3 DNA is TGTGCCAGCAGCCAAGAAGGCAGGGCGAACACTGAAGCTTTCTTT. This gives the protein CASSQEGRANTEAFF.

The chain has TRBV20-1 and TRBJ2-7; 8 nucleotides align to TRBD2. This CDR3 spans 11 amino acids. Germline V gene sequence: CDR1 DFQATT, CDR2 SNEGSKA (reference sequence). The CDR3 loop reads CRAGTSHEQYF. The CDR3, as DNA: TGCAGGGCCGGGACTAGTCACGAGCAGTACTTC.

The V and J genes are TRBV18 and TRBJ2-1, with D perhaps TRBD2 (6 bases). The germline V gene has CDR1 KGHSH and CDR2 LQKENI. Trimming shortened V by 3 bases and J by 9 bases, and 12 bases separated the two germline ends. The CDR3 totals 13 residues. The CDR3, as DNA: TGTGCCAGCTCACCGCTCTGGGGAGGTGAGCAGTTCTTC. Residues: CASSPLWGGEQFF.

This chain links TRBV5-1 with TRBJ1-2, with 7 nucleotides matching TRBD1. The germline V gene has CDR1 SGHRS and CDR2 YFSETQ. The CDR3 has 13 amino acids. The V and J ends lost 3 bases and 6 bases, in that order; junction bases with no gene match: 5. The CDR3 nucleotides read TGCGCCAGCAGCTCCGACAGGGCGGATGGCTACACCTTC. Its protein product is CASSSDRADGYTF.

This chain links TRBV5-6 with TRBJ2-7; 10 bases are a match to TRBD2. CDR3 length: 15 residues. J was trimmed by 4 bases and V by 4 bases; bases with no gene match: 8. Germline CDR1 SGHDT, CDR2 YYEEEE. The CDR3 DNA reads TGTGCCAGCAGCCAACCAGCGGGAGGGAAATACGAGCAGTACTTC. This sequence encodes CASSQPAGGKYEQYF.

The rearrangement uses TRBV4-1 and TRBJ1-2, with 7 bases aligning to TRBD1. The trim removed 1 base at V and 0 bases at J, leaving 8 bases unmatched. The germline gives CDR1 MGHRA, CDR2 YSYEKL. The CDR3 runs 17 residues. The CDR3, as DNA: TGCGCCAGCAGCCAAGGAGGGACAGCCTCTTCTAACTATGGCTACACCTTC. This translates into CASSQGGTASSNYGYTF.

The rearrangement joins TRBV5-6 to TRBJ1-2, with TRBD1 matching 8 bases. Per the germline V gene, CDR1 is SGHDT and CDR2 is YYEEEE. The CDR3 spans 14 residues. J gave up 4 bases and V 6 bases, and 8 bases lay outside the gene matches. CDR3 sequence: CASTLGQGLYGYTF. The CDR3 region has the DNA TGTGCCAGCACTCTAGGACAGGGACTCTATGGCTACACCTTC.

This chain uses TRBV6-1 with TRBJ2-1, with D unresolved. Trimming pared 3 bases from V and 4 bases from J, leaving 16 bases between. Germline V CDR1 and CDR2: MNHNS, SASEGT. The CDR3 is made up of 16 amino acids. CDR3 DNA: TGTGCCAGCAGTGAGCATAAAGACTCACAATACAATGAGCAGTTCTTC. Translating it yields CASSEHKDSQYNEQFF.

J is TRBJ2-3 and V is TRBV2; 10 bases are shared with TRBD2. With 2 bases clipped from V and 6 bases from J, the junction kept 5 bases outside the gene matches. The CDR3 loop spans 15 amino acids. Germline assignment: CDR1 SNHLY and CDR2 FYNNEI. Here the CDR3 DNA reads TGTGCCAGCAGTGAATGGGGGACTAGCGACGATACGCAGTATTTT. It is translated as CASSEWGTSDDTQYF.

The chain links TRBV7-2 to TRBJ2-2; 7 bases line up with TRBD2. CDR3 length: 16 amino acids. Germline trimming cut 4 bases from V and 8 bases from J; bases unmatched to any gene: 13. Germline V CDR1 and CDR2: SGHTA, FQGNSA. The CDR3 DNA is TGTGCCAGCAGCTGGTCTAGCGGTCAAGATATTGGGGAGCTGTTTTTT. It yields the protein CASSWSSGQDIGELFF.

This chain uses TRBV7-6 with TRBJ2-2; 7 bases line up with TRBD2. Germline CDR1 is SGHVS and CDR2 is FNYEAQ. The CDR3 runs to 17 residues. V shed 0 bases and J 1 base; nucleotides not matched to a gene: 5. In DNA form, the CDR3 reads TGTGCCAGCAGCTTAGCGGGAGGGACGGAGAACACCGGGGAGCTGTTTTTT. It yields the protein CASSLAGGTENTGELFF.

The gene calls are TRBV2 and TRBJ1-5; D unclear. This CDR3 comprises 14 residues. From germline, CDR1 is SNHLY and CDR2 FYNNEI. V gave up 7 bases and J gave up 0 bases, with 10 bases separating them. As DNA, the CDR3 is TGTGCCAGCACCTACCTTAATAGCAATCAGCCCCAGCATTTT. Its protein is CASTYLNSNQPQHF.

CDR3 loop: CASSQDALAGATYEQYF. The CDR3 nucleotides are TGTGCCAGCAGCCAAGATGCACTAGCGGGAGCAACCTACGAGCAGTACTTC. V usage is TRBV4-2 and J usage is TRBJ2-7; 11 bases are a match to TRBD2. With 0 bases clipped from V and 2 bases from J, the junction kept 6 bases outside the gene matches. The CDR3 is 17 residues long. In germline, CDR1 is LGHNA, CDR2 YNFKEQ.

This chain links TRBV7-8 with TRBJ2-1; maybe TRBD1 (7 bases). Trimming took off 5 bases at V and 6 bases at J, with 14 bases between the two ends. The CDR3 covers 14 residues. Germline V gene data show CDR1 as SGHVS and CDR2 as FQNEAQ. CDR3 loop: CASSTPGGSNEQFF. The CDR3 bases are TGTGCCAGCAGCACCCCAGGGGGGTCCAATGAGCAGTTCTTC.

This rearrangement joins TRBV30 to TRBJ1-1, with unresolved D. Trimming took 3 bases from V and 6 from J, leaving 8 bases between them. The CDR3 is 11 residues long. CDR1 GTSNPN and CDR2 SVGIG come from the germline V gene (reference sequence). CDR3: CAWSLFSEAFF. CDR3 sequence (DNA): TGTGCCTGGAGCCTGTTCTCTGAAGCTTTCTTT.

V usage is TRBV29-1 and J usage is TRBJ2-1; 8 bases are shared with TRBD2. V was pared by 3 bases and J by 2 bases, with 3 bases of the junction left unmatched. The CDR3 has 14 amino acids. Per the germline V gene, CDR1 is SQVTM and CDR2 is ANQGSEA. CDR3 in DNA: TGCAGCGTTGAGGGAGCGGGAGCCTACAATGAGCAGTTCTTC. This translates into CSVEGAGAYNEQFF.

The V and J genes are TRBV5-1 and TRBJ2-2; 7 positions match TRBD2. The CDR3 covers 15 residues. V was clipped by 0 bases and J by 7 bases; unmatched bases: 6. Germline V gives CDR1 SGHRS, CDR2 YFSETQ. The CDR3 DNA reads TGCGCCAGCAGCTTGGTGGCGGGAGCGGACGGGGAGCTGTTTTTT. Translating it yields CASSLVAGADGELFF.

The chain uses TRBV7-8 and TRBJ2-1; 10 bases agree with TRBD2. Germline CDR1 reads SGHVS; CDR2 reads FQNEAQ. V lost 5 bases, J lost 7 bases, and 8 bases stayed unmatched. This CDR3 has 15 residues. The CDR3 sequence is CASSRGLAEGNEQFF. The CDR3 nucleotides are TGTGCCAGCAGCCGCGGACTAGCGGAGGGTAATGAGCAGTTCTTC.

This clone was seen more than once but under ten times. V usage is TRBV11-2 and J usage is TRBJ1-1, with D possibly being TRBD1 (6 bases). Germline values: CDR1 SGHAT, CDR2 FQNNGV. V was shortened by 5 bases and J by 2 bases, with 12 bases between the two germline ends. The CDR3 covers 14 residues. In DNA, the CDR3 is TGTGCCAGCAGCCAGGGGAGTCCTAACACTGAAGCTTTCTTT. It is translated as CASSQGSPNTEAFF.

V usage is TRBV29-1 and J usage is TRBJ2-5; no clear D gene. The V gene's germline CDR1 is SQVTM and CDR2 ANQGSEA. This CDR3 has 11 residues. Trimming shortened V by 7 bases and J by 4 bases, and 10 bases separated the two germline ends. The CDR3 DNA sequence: TGCAGCGACCGTCGGAGAGAGACCCAGTACTTC. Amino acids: CSDRRRETQYF.

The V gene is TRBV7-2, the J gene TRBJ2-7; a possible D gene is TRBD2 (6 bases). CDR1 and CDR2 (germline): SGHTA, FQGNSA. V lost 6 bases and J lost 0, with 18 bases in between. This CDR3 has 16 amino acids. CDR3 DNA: TGTGCCAGCAGGCCTTCGCCAGCGGGCTACTCCTACGAGCAGTACTTC. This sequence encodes CASRPSPAGYSYEQYF.

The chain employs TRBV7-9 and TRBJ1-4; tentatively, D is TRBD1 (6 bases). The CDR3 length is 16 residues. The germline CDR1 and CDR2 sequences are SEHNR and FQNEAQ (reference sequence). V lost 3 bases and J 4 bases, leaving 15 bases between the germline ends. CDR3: CASSFRGRDINEKLFF. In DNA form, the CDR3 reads TGTGCCAGCAGCTTTAGGGGCCGGGACATTAATGAAAAACTGTTTTTT.

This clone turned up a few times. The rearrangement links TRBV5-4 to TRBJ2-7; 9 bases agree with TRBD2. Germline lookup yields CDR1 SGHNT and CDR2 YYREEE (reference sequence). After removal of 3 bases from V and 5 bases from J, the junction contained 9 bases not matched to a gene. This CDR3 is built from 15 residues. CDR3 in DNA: TGTGCCAGCAGCTCCCCTGCGGGAGGGGGGGACGAGCAGTACTTC. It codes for CASSSPAGGGDEQYF.

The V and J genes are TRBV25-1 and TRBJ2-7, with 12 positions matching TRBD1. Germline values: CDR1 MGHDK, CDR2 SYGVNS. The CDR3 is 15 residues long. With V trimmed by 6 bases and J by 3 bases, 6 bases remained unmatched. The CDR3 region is CASRKGTGGLYEQYF. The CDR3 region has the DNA TGTGCCAGCAGGAAGGGGACAGGGGGCCTCTACGAGCAGTACTTC.

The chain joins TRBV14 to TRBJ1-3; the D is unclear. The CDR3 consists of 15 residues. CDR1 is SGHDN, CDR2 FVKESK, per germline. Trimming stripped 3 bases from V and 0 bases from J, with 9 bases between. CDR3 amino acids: CASSQVGSSGNTIYF. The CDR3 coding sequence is TGTGCCAGCAGCCAGGTGGGCAGCTCTGGAAACACCATATATTTT.

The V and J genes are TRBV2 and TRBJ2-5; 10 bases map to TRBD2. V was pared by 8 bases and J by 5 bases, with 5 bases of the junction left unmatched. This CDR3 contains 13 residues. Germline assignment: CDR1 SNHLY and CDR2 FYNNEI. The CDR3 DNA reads TGTGCCAGCCGGGGGACTAGCGAGGAGACCCAGTACTTC. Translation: CASRGTSEETQYF. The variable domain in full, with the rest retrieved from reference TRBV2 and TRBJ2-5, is EPEVTQTPSHQVTQMGQEVILRCVPISNHLYFYWYRQILGQKVEFLVSFYNNEISEKSEIFDDQFSVERPDGSNFTLKIRSTKLEDSAMYFCASRGTSEETQYFGPGTRLLVL.

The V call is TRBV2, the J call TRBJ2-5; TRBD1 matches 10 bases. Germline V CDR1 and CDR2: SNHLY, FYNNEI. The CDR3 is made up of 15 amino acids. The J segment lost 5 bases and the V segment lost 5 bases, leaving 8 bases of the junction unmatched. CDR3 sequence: CASSYLGDRGETQYF. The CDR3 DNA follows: TGTGCCAGCAGTTACCTGGGGGACAGGGGTGAGACCCAGTACTTC.

DNA for the CDR3: TGTGCCATCAGTACGGGACAGGGCGACGAAAAACTGTTTTTT. Translated, it gives CAISTGQGDEKLFF. This chain connects TRBV10-3 to TRBJ1-4; TRBD1 aligns across 9 bases. Unmatched junction bases numbered 6, after V lost 5 bases and J lost 8 bases. Germline CDR1 ENHRY, CDR2 SYGVKD. The CDR3 has 14 residues.

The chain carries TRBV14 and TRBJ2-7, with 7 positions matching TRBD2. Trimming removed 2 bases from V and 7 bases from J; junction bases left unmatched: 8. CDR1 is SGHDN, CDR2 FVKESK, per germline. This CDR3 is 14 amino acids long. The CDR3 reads CASSQLAALKEQYF. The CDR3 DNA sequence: TGTGCCAGCAGCCAACTAGCGGCTTTGAAAGAGCAGTACTTC.